This T cell receptor beta chain was captured in a study of cytomegalovirus exposure and HLA in healthy donors. Overall study findings and caveats: TCR beta V segments were, for the most part, productive about 87% or about 30% of the time in an earlier analysis. Listed as cytomegalovirus-associated were 170 or so TCR beta chains.

Trimming removed 1 base from V and 5 bases from J; junction bases left unmatched: 1. CDR1 SGHVS and CDR2 FNYEAQ come from the germline V gene. The CDR3 has 14 amino acids. The study ran its PCR with 60 Vbeta and 13 Jbeta primers. Assay: immunoSEQ multiplex PCR; the TCRdb copy retains only in-frame clones and omits some. The profile shows 83,000 or so clones, around 75% of them singletons. With regard to this clone: What it binds is unknown.

Sequencing used PBMCs. The receptor was isolated from a woman between 35 and 50 years old in good health and CMV-seropositive. This chain links TRBV7-6 with TRBJ1-2, with 10 bases matching TRBD1. CDR3 protein: CASSLGTGGYGYTF. In DNA form, the CDR3 reads TGTGCCAGCAGCTTAGGGACAGGGGGATATGGCTACACCTTC.